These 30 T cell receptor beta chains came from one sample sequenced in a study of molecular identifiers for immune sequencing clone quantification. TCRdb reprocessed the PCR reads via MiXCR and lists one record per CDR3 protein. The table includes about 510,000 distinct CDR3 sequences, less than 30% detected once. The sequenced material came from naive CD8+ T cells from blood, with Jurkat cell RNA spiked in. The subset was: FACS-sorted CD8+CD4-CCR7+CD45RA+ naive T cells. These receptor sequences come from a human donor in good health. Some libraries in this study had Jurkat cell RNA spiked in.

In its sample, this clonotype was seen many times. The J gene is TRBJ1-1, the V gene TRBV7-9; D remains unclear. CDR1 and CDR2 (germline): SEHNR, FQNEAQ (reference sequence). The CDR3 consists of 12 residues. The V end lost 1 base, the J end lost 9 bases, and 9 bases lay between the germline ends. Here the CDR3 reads CASSLDPWKAFF. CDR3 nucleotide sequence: TGTGCCAGCAGCTTAGACCCGTGGAAAGCTTTCTTT.

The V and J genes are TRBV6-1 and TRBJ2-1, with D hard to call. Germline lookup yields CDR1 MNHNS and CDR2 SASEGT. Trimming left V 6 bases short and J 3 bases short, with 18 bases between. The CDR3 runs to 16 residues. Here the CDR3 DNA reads TGTGCCAGCAGCGCTGTGGACCTACGGCACTACAATGAGCAGTTCTTC. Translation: CASSAVDLRHYNEQFF.

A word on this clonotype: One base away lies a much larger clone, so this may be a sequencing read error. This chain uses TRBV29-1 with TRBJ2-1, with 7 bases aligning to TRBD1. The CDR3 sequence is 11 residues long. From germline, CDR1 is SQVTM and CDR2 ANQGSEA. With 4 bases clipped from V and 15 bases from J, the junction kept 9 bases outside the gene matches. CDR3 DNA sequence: TGCAGCGTTGTCCAGGGGGAGAGCTTGTTCTTC. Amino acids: CSVVQGESLFF.

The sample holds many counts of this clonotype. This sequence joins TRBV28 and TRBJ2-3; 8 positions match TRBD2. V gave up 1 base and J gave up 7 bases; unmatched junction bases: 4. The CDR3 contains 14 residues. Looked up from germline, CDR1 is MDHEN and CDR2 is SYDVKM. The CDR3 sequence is CASSLSAGDNTQYF. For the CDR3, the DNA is TGTGCCAGCAGTTTATCAGCGGGGGATAATACGCAGTATTTT.

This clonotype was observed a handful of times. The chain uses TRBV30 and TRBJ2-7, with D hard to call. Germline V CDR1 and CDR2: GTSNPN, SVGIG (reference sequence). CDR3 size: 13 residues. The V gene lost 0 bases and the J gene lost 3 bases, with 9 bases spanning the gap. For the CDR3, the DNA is TGTGCCTGGAGTGTCGGTCAGTTCTACGAGCAGTACTTC. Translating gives CAWSVGQFYEQYF. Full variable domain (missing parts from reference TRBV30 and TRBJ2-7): SQTIHQWPATLVQPVGSPLSLECTVEGTSNPNLYWYRQAAGRGLQLLFYSVGIGQISSEVPQNLSASRPQDRQFILSSKKLLLSDSGFYLCAWSVGQFYEQYFGPGTRLTVT.

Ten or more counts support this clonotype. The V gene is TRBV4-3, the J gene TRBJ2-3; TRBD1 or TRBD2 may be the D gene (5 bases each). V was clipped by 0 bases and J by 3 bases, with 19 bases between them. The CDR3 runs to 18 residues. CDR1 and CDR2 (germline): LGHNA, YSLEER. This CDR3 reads CASSQDPIGGYGTDTQYF. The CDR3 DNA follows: TGCGCCAGCAGCCAAGATCCGATTGGGGGTTATGGAACAGATACGCAGTATTTT.

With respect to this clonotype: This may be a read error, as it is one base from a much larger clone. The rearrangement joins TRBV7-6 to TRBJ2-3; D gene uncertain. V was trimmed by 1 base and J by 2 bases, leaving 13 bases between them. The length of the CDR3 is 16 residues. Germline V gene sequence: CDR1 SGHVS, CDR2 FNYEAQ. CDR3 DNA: TGTGCCAGCAGCTTAGGGGCGGTCGGCCTCACAGATACGCAGTATTTT. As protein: CASSLGAVGLTDTQYF.

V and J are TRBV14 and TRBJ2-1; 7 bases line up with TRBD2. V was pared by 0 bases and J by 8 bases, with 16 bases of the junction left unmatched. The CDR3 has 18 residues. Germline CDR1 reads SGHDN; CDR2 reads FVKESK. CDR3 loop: CASSQDFSNGLAVYEQFF. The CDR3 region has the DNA TGTGCCAGCAGCCAAGATTTCAGTAATGGGCTAGCGGTCTATGAGCAGTTCTTC.

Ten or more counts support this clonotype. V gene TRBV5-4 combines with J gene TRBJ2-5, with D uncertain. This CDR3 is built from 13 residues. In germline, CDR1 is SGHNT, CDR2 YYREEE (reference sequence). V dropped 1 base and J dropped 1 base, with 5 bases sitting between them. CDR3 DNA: TGTGCCAGCAGCTTGTTCCTCCAAGAGACCCAGTACTTC. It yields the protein CASSLFLQETQYF. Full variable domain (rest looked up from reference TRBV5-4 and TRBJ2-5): ETGVTQSPTHLIKTRGQQVTLRCSSQSGHNTVSWYQQALGQGPQFIFQYYREEENGRGNFPPRFSGLQFPNYSSELNVNALELDDSALYLCASSLFLQETQYFGPGTRLLVL.

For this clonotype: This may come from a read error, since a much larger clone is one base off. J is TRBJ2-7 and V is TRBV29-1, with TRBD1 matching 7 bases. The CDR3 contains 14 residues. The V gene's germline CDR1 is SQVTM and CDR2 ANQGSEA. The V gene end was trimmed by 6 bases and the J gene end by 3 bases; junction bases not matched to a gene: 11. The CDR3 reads CSVVRWDSRYEQYF. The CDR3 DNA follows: TGCAGCGTGGTGCGCTGGGACAGCCGCTACGAGCAGTACTTC.

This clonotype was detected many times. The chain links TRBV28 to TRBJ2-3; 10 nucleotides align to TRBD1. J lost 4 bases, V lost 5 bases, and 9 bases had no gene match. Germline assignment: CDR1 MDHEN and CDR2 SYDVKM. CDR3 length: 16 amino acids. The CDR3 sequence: CASSGSRDRGSDTQYF. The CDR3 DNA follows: TGTGCCAGCAGTGGAAGCCGGGACAGGGGTTCAGATACGCAGTATTTT.

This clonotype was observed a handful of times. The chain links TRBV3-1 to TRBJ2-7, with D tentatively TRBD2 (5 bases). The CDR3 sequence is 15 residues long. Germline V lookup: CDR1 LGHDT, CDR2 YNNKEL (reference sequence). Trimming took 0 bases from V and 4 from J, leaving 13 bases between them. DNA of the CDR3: TGTGCCAGCAGCCAAGATTTGGCTAGCAGATACGAGCAGTACTTC. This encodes CASSQDLASRYEQYF.

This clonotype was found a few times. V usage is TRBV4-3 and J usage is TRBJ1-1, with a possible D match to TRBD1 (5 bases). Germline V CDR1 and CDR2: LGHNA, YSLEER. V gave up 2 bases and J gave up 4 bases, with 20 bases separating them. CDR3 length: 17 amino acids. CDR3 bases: TGCGCCAGCAGCCAAAATTCGGGACCCCGACTGGGCACTGAAGCTTTCTTT. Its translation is CASSQNSGPRLGTEAFF.

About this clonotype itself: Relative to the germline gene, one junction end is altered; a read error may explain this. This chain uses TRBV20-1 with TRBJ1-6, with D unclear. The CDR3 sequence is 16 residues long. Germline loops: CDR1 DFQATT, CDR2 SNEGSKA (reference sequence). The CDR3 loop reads CSARDDRSSFNSPLHF. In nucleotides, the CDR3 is TGCAGTGCTAGAGATGATCGGAGCTCCTTTAATTCACCCCTCCACTTT.

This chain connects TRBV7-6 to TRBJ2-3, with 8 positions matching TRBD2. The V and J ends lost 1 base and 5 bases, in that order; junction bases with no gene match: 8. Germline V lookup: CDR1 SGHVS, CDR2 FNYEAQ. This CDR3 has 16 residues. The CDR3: CASSLDIGGARDTQYF. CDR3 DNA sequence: TGTGCCAGCAGCTTAGATATCGGGGGGGCAAGAGATACGCAGTATTTT. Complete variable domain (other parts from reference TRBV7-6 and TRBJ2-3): GAGVSQSPRYKVTKRGQDVALRCDPISGHVSLYWYRQALGQGPEFLTYFNYEAQQDKSGLPNDRFSAERPEGSISTLTIQRTEQRDSAMYRCASSLDIGGARDTQYFGPGTRLTVL.

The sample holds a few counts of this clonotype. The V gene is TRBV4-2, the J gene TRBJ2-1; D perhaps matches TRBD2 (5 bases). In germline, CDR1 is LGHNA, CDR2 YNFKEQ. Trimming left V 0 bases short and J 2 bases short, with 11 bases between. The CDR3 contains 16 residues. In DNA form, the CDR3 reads TGTGCCAGCAGCCAAGATAGTGAGGGCCCCTACAATGAGCAGTTCTTC. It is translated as CASSQDSEGPYNEQFF.

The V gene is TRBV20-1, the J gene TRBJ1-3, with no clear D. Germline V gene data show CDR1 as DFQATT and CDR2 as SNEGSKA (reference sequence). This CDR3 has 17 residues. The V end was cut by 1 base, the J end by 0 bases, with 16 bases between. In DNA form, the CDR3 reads TGCAGTGCTAGAGGACTCAAGCTTGGCTCCTCTGGAAACACCATATATTTT. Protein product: CSARGLKLGSSGNTIYF.

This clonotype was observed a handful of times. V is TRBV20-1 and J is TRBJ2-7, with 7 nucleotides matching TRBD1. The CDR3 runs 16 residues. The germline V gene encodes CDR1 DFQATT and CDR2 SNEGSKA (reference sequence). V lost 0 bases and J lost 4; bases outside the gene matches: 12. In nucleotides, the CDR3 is TGCAGTGCTAGAGATGGGCTAAAGGGGACAGCATACGAGCAGTACTTC. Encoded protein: CSARDGLKGTAYEQYF.

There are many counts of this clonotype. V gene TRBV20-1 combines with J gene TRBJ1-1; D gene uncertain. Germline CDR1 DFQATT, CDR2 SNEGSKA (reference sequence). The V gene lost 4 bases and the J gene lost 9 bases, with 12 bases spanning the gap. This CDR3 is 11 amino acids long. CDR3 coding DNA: TGCAGTGCTAATCCATACGAACAAGCTTTCTTT. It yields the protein CSANPYEQAFF.

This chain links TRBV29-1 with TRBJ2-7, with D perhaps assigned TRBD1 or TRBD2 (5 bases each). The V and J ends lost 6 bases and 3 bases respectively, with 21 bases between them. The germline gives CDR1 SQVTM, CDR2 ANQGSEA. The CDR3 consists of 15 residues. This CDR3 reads CSVLPRGRRNYEQYF. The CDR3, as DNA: TGCAGCGTCTTACCGAGGGGACGACGGAACTACGAGCAGTACTTC.

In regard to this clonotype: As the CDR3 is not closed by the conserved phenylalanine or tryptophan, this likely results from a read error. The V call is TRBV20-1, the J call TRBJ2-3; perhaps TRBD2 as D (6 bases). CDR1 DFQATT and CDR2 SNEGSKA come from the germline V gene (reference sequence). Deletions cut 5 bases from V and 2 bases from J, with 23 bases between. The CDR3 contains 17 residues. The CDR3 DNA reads TGCAGTGCTGGCGAGGGGACTCCCATTTACTACACAGATACGCAGTATTCT. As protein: CSAGEGTPIYYTDTQYS.

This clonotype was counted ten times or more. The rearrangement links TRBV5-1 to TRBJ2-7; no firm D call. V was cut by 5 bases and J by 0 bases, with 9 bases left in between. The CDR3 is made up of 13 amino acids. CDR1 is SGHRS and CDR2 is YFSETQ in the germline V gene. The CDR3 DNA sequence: TGCGCCAGCAGGGAAGGGATCTCCTACGAGCAGTACTTC. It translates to CASREGISYEQYF. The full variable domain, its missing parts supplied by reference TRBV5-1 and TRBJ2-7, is KAGVTQTPRYLIKTRGQQVTLSCSPISGHRSVSWYQQTPGQGLQFLFEYFSETQRNKGNFPGRFSGRQFSNSRSEMNVSTLELGDSALYLCASREGISYEQYFGPGTRLTVT.

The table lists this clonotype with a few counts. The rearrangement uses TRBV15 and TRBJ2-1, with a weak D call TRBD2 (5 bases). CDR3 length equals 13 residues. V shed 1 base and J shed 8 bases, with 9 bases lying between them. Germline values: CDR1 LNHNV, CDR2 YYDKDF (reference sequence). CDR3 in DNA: TGTGCCACCAGCAGAGGGAGGTTGGATGAGCAGTTCTTC. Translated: CATSRGRLDEQFF.

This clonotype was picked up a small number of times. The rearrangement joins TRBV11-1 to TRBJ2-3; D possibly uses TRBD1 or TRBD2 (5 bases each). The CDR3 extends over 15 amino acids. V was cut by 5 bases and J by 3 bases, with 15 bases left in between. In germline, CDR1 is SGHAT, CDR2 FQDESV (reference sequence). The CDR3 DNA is TGTGCCAGCAGCCAAGCCCGGGGCGCGACAGATACGCAGTATTTT. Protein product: CASSQARGATDTQYF.

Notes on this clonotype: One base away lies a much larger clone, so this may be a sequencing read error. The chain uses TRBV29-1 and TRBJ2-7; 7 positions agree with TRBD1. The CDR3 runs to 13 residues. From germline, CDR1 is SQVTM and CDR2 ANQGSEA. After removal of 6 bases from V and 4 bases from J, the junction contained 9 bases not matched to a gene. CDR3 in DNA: TGCAGCGTCGGGACAGCTCGAGGGTACGAGCAGTACTTC. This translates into CSVGTARGYEQYF.

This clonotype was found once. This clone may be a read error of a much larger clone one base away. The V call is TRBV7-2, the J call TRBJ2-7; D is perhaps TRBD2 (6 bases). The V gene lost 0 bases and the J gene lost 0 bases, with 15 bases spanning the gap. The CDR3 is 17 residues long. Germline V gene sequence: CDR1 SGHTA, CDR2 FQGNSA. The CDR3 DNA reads TGTGCCAGCAGCTTAGCGCGCGGGACCCGCCCCTCCTACGAGCAGTACTTC. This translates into CASSLARGTRPSYEQYF.

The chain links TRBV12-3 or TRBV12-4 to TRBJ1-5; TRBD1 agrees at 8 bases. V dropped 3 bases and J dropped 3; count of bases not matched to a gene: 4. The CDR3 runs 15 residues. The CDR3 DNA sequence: TGTGCCAGCAGTTTCGGCAGGGGGCTCAATCAGCCCCAGCATTTT. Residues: CASSFGRGLNQPQHF.

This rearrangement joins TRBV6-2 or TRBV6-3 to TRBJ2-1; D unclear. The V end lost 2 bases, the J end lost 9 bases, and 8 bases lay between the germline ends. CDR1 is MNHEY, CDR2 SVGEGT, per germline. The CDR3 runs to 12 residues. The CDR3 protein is CASSYPRSEQFF. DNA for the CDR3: TGTGCCAGCAGTTACCCAAGGTCTGAGCAGTTCTTC.

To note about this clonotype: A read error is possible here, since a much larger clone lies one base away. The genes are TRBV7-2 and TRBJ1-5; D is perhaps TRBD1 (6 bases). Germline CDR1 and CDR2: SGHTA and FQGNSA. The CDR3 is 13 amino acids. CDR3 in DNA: TGTGCCAGCAGCTACTGGGGGGGGCAGCCCCCGCATTTT. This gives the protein CASSYWGGQPPHF. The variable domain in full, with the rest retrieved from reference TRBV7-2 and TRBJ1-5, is GAGVSQSPSNKVTEKGKDVELRCDPISGHTALYWYRQSLGQGLEFLIYFQGNSAPDKSGLPSDRFSAERTGGSVSTLTIQRTQQEDSAVYLCASSYWGGQPPHFGDGTRLSIL.

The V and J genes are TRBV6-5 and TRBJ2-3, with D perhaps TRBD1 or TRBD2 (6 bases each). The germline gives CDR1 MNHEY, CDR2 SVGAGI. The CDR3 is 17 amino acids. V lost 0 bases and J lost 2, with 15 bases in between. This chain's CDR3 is CASSYSSPGAPTDTQYF. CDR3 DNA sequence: TGTGCCAGCAGTTACTCCTCTCCGGGGGCCCCCACAGATACGCAGTATTTT.